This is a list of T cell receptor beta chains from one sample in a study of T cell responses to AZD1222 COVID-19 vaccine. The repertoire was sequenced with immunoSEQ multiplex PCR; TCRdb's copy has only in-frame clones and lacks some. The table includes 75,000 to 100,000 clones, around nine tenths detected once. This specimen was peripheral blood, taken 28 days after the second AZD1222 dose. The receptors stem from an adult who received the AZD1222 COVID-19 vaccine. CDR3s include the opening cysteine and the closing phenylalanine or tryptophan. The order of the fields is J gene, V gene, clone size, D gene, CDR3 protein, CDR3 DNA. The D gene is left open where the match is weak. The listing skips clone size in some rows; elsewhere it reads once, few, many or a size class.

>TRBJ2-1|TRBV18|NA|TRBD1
CASSPLDRGEYNEQFF
TGTGCCAGCTCACCCCTGGACAGGGGGGAATACAATGAGCAGTTCTTC
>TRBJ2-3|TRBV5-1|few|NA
CASSKGTGTLSTDTQYF
TGCGCCAGCAGCAAGGGAACCGGGACACTAAGCACAGATACGCAGTATTTT
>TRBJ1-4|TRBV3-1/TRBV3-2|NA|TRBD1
CASSHTGTGDEKLFF
TGTGCCAGCAGCCACACCGGGACAGGGGATGAAAAACTGTTTTTT
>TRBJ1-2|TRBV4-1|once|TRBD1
CASSQDGSGTGIGYTF
TGCGCCAGCAGCCAAGATGGATCCGGGACAGGCATTGGCTACACCTTC
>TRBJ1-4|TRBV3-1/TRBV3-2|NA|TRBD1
CASSLHTGTGRFTNEKLFF
TGTGCCAGCAGCCTACACACCGGGACAGGGAGGTTCACTAATGAAAAACTGTTTTTT
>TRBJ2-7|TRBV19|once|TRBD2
CASSMVGGGGSYEQYF
TGTGCCAGTAGTATGGTCGGGGGGGGCGGATCCTACGAGCAGTACTTC
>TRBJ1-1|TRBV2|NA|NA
CASSPGANTEAFF
TGTGCCAGCAGTCCGGGAGCGAACACTGAAGCTTTCTTT
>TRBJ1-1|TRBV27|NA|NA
CASSFRSRSALNTEAFF
TGTGCCAGCAGTTTTCGGAGTAGAAGTGCGTTGAACACTGAAGCTTTCTTT
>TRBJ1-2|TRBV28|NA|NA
CASSDRSNYGYTF
TGTGCCAGCAGTGACAGATCTAACTATGGCTACACCTTC
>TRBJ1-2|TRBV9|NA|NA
CASSAPGLRGYTF
TGTGCCAGCAGCGCCCCAGGGTTACGGGGCTACACCTTC
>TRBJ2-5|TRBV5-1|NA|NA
CASSLVSQETQYF
TGCGCCAGCAGCTTGGTCAGCCAAGAGACCCAGTACTTC
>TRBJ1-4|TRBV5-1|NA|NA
CASSLRIGADSTNEKLFF
TGCGCCAGCAGCTTGAGAATTGGGGCAGACTCAACTAATGAAAAACTGTTTTTT
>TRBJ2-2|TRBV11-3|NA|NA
CASSLDRGVTGELFF
TGTGCCAGCAGCTTAGACAGGGGGGTCACCGGGGAGCTGTTTTTT
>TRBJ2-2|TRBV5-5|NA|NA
CASSLPTNTGELFF
TGTGCCAGCAGCTTGCCCACGAACACCGGGGAGCTGTTTTTT
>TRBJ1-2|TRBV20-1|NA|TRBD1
CSAGTGDGYTF
TGCAGTGCTGGGACAGGGGATGGCTACACCTTC
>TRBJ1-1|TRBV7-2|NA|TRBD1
CASSSDRAKPNPNTEAFF
TGTGCCAGCAGCTCGGACAGGGCCAAACCAAACCCGAACACTGAAGCTTTCTTT
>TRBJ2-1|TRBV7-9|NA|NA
CASSPARNNEQFF
TGTGCCAGCAGCCCCGCGCGAAACAATGAGCAGTTCTTC
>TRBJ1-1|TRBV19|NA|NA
CASEGGTGTEAFF
TGTGCCAGTGAGGGCGGGACGGGCACTGAAGCTTTCTTT
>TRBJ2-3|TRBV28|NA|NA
CASSSPSTDTQYF
TGTGCCAGCAGTTCCCCCAGCACAGATACGCAGTATTTT
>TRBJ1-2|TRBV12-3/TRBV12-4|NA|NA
CASRSPGKYGYTF
TGTGCCAGCAGATCCCCCGGGAAATATGGCTACACCTTC
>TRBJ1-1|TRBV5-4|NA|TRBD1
CASSWNRGRGEAFF
TGTGCCAGCAGCTGGAACAGGGGGAGGGGTGAAGCTTTCTTT
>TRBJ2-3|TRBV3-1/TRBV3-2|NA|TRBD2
CASSQGLAGGLTDTQYF
TGTGCCAGCAGCCAAGGACTTGCGGGGGGCCTCACAGATACGCAGTATTTT
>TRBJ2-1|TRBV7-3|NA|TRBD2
CASSPTSGGNEQFF
TGTGCCAGCAGCCCTACTAGCGGGGGGAATGAGCAGTTCTTC
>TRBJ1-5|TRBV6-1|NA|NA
CASSEPQGYGNQPQHF
TGTGCCAGCAGTGAGCCCCAGGGGTATGGCAATCAGCCCCAGCATTTT
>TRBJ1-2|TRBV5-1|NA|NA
CASIGGSLTHDNYGYTF
TGCGCCAGCATTGGCGGGTCCCTCACACACGATAACTATGGCTACACCTTC
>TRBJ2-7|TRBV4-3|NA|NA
CASSQVSASYEQYF
TGCGCCAGCAGCCAAGTGAGTGCCTCCTACGAGCAGTACTTC
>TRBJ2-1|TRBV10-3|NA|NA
CAISESIRNEQFF
TGTGCCATCAGTGAGTCGATTCGCAATGAGCAGTTCTTC
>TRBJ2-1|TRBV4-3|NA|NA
CASSQLDGQRNEQFF
TGCGCCAGCAGCCAGTTGGATGGGCAGCGCAATGAGCAGTTCTTC
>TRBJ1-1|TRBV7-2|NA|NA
CASSPLIGGSTEAFF
TGTGCCAGCAGCCCACTCATTGGAGGGAGCACTGAAGCTTTCTTT
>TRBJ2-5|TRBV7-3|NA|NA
CASSADWGETQYF
TGTGCCAGCAGCGCGGACTGGGGGGAGACCCAGTACTTC
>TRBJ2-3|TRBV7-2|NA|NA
CASSKRVRNTDTRYF
TGTGCCAGCAGCAAAAGGGTGAGGAACACAGATACGCGGTATTTT
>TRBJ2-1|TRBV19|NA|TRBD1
CASRLTGTGYNEQFF
TGTGCCAGTAGACTTACCGGGACAGGTTACAATGAGCAGTTCTTC
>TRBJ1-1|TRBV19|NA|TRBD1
CASRDRGRVDTEAFF
TGTGCCAGCCGGGACAGGGGGCGCGTGGACACTGAAGCTTTCTTT
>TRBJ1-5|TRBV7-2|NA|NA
CASSLGNQPQHF
TGTGCCAGCAGCTTAGGCAATCAGCCCCAGCATTTT
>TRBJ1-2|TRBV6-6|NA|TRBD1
CASSQSPPGPGGGYTF
TGTGCCAGCAGCCAGTCGCCCCCGGGACCAGGGGGAGGCTACACCTTC
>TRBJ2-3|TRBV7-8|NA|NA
CASSLAVTDTQYF
TGTGCCAGCAGCTTAGCGGTCACAGATACGCAGTATTTT
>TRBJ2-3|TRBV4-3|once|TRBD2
CASSQDLAGGTDTQYF
TGCGCCAGCAGCCAAGATCTAGCGGGGGGCACAGATACGCAGTATTTT